The present TCR beta chain was sequenced within a study of cytomegalovirus exposure and HLA in healthy donors. A remark on this clone: Antigen unknown.

The PCR had 60 Vbeta and 13 Jbeta primers. The repertoire was sequenced with immunoSEQ multiplex PCR; TCRdb's copy has only in-frame clones and lacks some. The sample shows around 120,000 clones, around 69% of them seen only once. Study observations and caveats: Later analysis indicated greater clonal expansion among HLA-associated TCR beta chains than among equally common other chains. The study listed approximately 160 cytomegalovirus-associated TCR beta chains. The classifier reportedly diagnosed cytomegalovirus status with high sensitivity and specificity.

CDR3 size: 15 residues. From germline, CDR1 is KGHSH and CDR2 LQKENI. Trimming pared 4 bases from V and 1 base from J, leaving 13 bases between. The clonotype comes from a man in his fifties or sixties in good health and CMV-seropositive. The sequenced sample consisted of PBMCs. This chain uses TRBV18 with TRBJ2-5, with D perhaps matching TRBD1 (6 bases). CDR3 DNA: TGTGCCAGCTCACTCGCGGCAGGGGCCCAAGAGACCCAGTACTTC. Translation: CASSLAAGAQETQYF.